Presented here are 17 T cell receptor beta chains from one specimen sequenced in a study of CD8 T cells in ankylosing spondylitis. In TCRdb, the 5' RACE reads were re-called with MiXCR into one record per CDR3 protein. The repertoire holds tens of thousands of distinct CDR3 sequences, under 4.5% seen once, with about 4% in the top ten. The sequenced sample was blood, either unsorted or a sorted T cell fraction (not recorded which). Source of these receptors: a female donor with ankylosing spondylitis or in good health (not recorded which).

This clonotype was observed at least ten times. The CDR3 sequence: CASSPQGEDGYTF. The CDR3 DNA is TGTGCCAGCAGCCCCCAGGGGGAAGATGGCTACACCTTC. The chain has TRBV9 and TRBJ1-2; 7 nucleotides match TRBD1. This CDR3 is built from 13 residues. Germline CDR1 reads SGDLS; CDR2 reads YYNGEE. The V and J ends lost 4 bases and 6 bases, in that order; junction bases with no gene match: 6.

This clonotype is judged medium-sized. The chain is built from TRBV9 and TRBJ2-3; D remains ambiguous. Looked up from germline, CDR1 is SGDLS and CDR2 is YYNGEE. V gave up 0 bases and J gave up 0 bases, with 8 bases separating them. CDR3 length: 15 amino acids. The CDR3, as DNA: TGTGCCAGCAGCGTAGTCGGTCCTAGCACAGATACGCAGTATTTT. It codes for CASSVVGPSTDTQYF. Combining the CDR3 with reference TRBV9 and TRBJ2-3 gives the whole variable domain DSGVTQTPKHLITATGQRVTLRCSPRSGDLSVYWYQQSLDQGLQFLIQYYNGEERAKGNILERFSAQQFPDLHSELNLSSLELGDSALYFCASSVVGPSTDTQYFGPGTRLTVL.

This clonotype has a count of ten or more. The genes are TRBV9 and TRBJ2-5, with a weak D call TRBD1 (6 bases). Trimming pared 4 bases from V and 4 bases from J, leaving 17 bases between. Germline values: CDR1 SGDLS, CDR2 YYNGEE. The CDR3 spans 15 residues. The CDR3: CASSPEGVLTETQYF. CDR3 in DNA: TGTGCCAGCAGCCCCGAGGGGGTTTTGACAGAGACCCAGTACTTC.

This clonotype was found many times. The chain joins TRBV9 to TRBJ1-5; 9 positions match TRBD1. The junction had 6 bases not matched to a gene; V was cut back by 5 bases and J by 3 bases. This CDR3 is built from 15 residues. CDR1 is SGDLS, CDR2 YYNGEE, per germline. CDR3 residues: CASSRTGVFNQPQHF. CDR3 DNA: TGTGCCAGCAGTCGGACAGGGGTATTCAATCAGCCCCAGCATTTT.

There are a few counts of this clonotype. V gene TRBV9 combines with J gene TRBJ2-3, with 10 bases fitting TRBD2. Germline loops: CDR1 SGDLS, CDR2 YYNGEE. The CDR3 consists of 19 residues. J was trimmed by 0 bases and V by 0 bases; bases with no gene match: 10. In DNA, the CDR3 is TGTGCCAGCAGCGTAGTCCCAGCGGGGGGGCATGGGAGCACAGATACGCAGTATTTT. Amino acids: CASSVVPAGGHGSTDTQYF.

The table lists this clonotype with many counts. The chain joins TRBV9 to TRBJ2-5, with 12 bases matching TRBD2. The CDR3 runs to 15 residues. Germline CDR1 SGDLS, CDR2 YYNGEE. V trimming: 4 bases; J trimming: 1 base; junction bases outside the gene matches: 2. The CDR3 spells CASSKLAGGQETQYF. CDR3 in DNA: TGTGCCAGCAGCAAACTAGCGGGGGGCCAAGAGACCCAGTACTTC.

This clonotype was found many times. J is TRBJ2-1 and V is TRBV9; TRBD2 matches 15 bases. The CDR3 is made up of 19 amino acids. Germline V gene lookup returns CDR1 SGDLS and CDR2 YYNGEE. V gave up 0 bases and J gave up 6 bases; unmatched junction bases: 10. The CDR3 sequence is CASSVAGGLAGGLGNEQFF. The DNA for the CDR3 is TGTGCCAGCAGCGTAGCTGGGGGACTAGCGGGGGGCCTGGGCAATGAGCAGTTCTTC.

This clonotype was observed many times. The chain joins TRBV9 to TRBJ1-3; 7 bases agree with TRBD1. Germline CDR1 reads SGDLS; CDR2 reads YYNGEE. The V and J ends lost 0 bases and 2 bases, in that order; junction bases with no gene match: 2. The CDR3 runs 15 residues. The CDR3 sequence: CASSVEQGAGNTIYF. The CDR3 nucleotides read TGTGCCAGCAGCGTAGAGCAGGGGGCTGGAAACACCATATATTTT.

Ten or more counts support this clonotype. The chain uses TRBV9 and TRBJ2-5; maybe TRBD2 (6 bases). This CDR3 spans 14 amino acids. Germline CDR1 SGDLS, CDR2 YYNGEE. Trimming removed 2 bases at V and 4 bases at J, with 12 bases between. DNA for the CDR3: TGTGCCAGCAGCGTGTCCGGGACTTTAGAGACCCAGTACTTC. It codes for CASSVSGTLETQYF. Supplemented by reference TRBV9 and TRBJ2-5, the full variable domain reads DSGVTQTPKHLITATGQRVTLRCSPRSGDLSVYWYQQSLDQGLQFLIQYYNGEERAKGNILERFSAQQFPDLHSELNLSSLELGDSALYFCASSVSGTLETQYFGPGTRLLVL.

This clonotype was recorded at least ten times. The chain employs TRBV9 and TRBJ2-1, with TRBD2 matching 7 bases. The trim removed 3 bases at V and 8 bases at J, leaving 14 bases unmatched. CDR1 is SGDLS, CDR2 YYNGEE, per germline. This CDR3 spans 16 amino acids. CDR3: CASSGPRGVLDDEQFF. CDR3 in DNA: TGTGCCAGCAGCGGCCCCCGGGGGGTCTTAGACGATGAGCAGTTCTTC.

This clonotype is medium-sized. CDR3 region: CASSAPRRRRLDDRITEAFF. As DNA, the CDR3 is TGTGCCAGCAGCGCCCCACGACGGCGTCGGTTGGATGATCGGATCACTGAAGCTTTCTTT. The gene calls are TRBV9 and TRBJ1-1; D uncertain. Trimming removed 3 bases at V and 4 bases at J, with 31 bases between. CDR1 and CDR2 (germline): SGDLS, YYNGEE. The CDR3 contains 20 residues. The entire variable domain, with the rest obtained from reference TRBV9 and TRBJ1-1, is as follows: DSGVTQTPKHLITATGQRVTLRCSPRSGDLSVYWYQQSLDQGLQFLIQYYNGEERAKGNILERFSAQQFPDLHSELNLSSLELGDSALYFCASSAPRRRRLDDRITEAFFGQGTRLTVV.

This clonotype has at least ten counts. This chain joins TRBV9 and TRBJ1-5; D not resolved. CDR1 is SGDLS and CDR2 is YYNGEE in the germline V gene. The V gene lost 3 bases and the J gene lost 1 base, with 11 bases spanning the gap. The CDR3 is 15 residues long. CDR3 nucleotides: TGTGCCAGCAGCGAGGGTGTGGGGAGCAATCAGCCCCAGCATTTT. It specifies CASSEGVGSNQPQHF. Drawing the rest from reference TRBV9 and TRBJ1-5, the complete variable domain is DSGVTQTPKHLITATGQRVTLRCSPRSGDLSVYWYQQSLDQGLQFLIQYYNGEERAKGNILERFSAQQFPDLHSELNLSSLELGDSALYFCASSEGVGSNQPQHFGDGTRLSIL.

This clonotype was picked up many times. This chain joins TRBV9 and TRBJ2-7, with a possible D match to TRBD2 (6 bases). The V and J ends lost 0 bases and 0 bases respectively, with 10 bases between them. Germline lookup yields CDR1 SGDLS and CDR2 YYNGEE. The CDR3 is 15 amino acids. For the CDR3, the DNA is TGTGCCAGCAGCGTAGGGGACTTCAGCTCCTACGAGCAGTACTTC. Amino acids: CASSVGDFSSYEQYF. Filled out from reference TRBV9 and TRBJ2-7, the complete variable domain reads DSGVTQTPKHLITATGQRVTLRCSPRSGDLSVYWYQQSLDQGLQFLIQYYNGEERAKGNILERFSAQQFPDLHSELNLSSLELGDSALYFCASSVGDFSSYEQYFGPGTRLTVT.

This clonotype was observed many times. The chain links TRBV9 to TRBJ1-1, with D perhaps TRBD1 (5 bases). Germline V CDR1 and CDR2: SGDLS, YYNGEE. This CDR3 comprises 15 residues. Trimming took 4 bases from V and 5 from J, leaving 18 bases between them. As DNA, the CDR3 is TGTGCCAGCAGCCCCGATGGGGGGGGGGTGACTGAAGCTTTCTTT. This translates into CASSPDGGGVTEAFF.

In its sample, this clonotype was seen many times. The chain employs TRBV9 and TRBJ2-2; weak D call: TRBD1 (5 bases). Trimming pared 3 bases from V and 5 bases from J, leaving 8 bases between. This CDR3 has 13 amino acids. The V gene's germline CDR1 is SGDLS and CDR2 YYNGEE. The CDR3 nucleotides read TGTGCCAGCAGCGGGACACCTACCGGGGAGCTGTTTTTT. Translation gives CASSGTPTGELFF.

This clonotype was recorded at least ten times. The chain is built from TRBV9 and TRBJ1-6; D not certain. The V gene's germline CDR1 is SGDLS and CDR2 YYNGEE. V was shortened by 4 bases and J by 0 bases, with 14 bases between the two germline ends. The CDR3 runs 17 residues. The CDR3 sequence: CASSPADGISYNSPLHF. CDR3 sequence (DNA): TGTGCCAGCAGCCCAGCAGACGGAATCTCCTATAATTCACCCCTCCACTTT.

V is TRBV9 and J is TRBJ2-1; TRBD1 is a possible D gene (6 bases). The CDR3 loop spans 15 amino acids. Trimming stripped 0 bases from V and 4 bases from J, with 11 bases between. Per the germline V gene, CDR1 is SGDLS and CDR2 is YYNGEE. The CDR3 nucleotides are TGTGCCAGCAGCGTAGGGATGGGGGCATACAATGAGCAGTTCTTC. It specifies CASSVGMGAYNEQFF.